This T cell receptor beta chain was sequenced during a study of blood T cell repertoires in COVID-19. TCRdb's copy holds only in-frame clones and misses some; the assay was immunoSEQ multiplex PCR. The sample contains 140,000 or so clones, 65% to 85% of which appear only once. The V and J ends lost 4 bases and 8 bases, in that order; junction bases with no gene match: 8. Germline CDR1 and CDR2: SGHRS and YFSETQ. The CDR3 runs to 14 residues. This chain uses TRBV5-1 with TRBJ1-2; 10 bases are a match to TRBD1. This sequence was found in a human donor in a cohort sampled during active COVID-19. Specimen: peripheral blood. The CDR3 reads CASSLPTGGQGYTF. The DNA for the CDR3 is TGCGCCAGCAGCCTGCCGACAGGGGGCCAGGGCTACACCTTC.